These T cell receptor beta chains were read from a single sample in a study of OX40 agonist ivuxolimab in advanced cancers. Using immunoSEQ multiplex PCR, the repertoire was profiled, and TCRdb retains in-frame clones only, with some absent. Of approximately 30,000 clones listed, approximately 90% were seen once; the top ten hold about 24%. Material: CD4+ or CD8+ T cells sorted from blood, obtained in a trial of the OX40 agonist ivuxolimab. All receptors come from an adult with an advanced solid tumor such as melanoma, head and neck, liver or kidney cancer. CDR3s leave out the opening cysteine and the closing phenylalanine or tryptophan.

CDR3	length	V	J
ASSLGYGTGFLYEQY	15	TRBV5-1	TRBJ2-7
ASSLFVQGRDQPQH	14	TRBV7-8	TRBJ1-5
ARSLRSGRTIDEQF	14	TRBV5-1	TRBJ2-1
ASSLAVPVTEAF	12	TRBV7-6	TRBJ1-1
ASSLAENTGELF	12	TRBV19	TRBJ2-2
ASSPGTAPGNEQY	13	TRBV18	TRBJ2-7
ASSKDWGNQPQH	12	TRBV19	TRBJ1-5
ASSLVAMAYEQY	12	TRBV5-5	TRBJ2-7
ASSPSSGYEQY	11	TRBV11-3	TRBJ2-7
ASSQAGLAGDHNEQF	15	TRBV4-1	TRBJ2-1
ASSFDRTGELF	11	TRBV5-1	TRBJ2-2
ASSLSLNMNTEAF	13	TRBV11-2	TRBJ1-1
ASSVGTYNTGELF	13	TRBV6-5	TRBJ2-2
ASSLAGHVYTGELF	14	TRBV7-6	TRBJ2-2
AISEGPLRGSYNEQF	15	TRBV10-3	TRBJ2-1
ATSIKEGTYEQY	12	TRBV15	TRBJ2-7
ASSGGLAGGEDYNEQF	16	TRBV9	TRBJ2-1
ASSGDRGTGANVLT	14	TRBV2	TRBJ2-6
ASSVVVAGEGTDTQY	15	TRBV9	TRBJ2-3
ASSLDPLGGTAGGQY	15	TRBV11-2	TRBJ2-7
ATSRNSRGGAEAF	13	TRBV15	TRBJ1-1
ASSEVGGETQY	11	TRBV2	TRBJ2-5
ASSPLAGESSEQY	13	TRBV4-2	TRBJ2-7
ASSGAFPTWKQEGYT	15	TRBV9	TRBJ1-2
ASRNRDRGTYEQY	13	TRBV6-5	TRBJ2-7
ASSLRQGINQPQH	13	TRBV7-6	TRBJ1-5
ASSLRDWGELYNEQF	15	TRBV7-6	TRBJ2-1
ASSRTSRSTDTQY	13	TRBV2	TRBJ2-3
ASSPDRGSGNTIY	13	TRBV5-4	TRBJ1-3
ASSFKGISYEQY	12	TRBV27	TRBJ2-7
ASTEYPPHGYT	11	TRBV19	TRBJ1-2
ASSIGMAGGYNEQF	14	TRBV19	TRBJ2-1
ASSYRGQGYGYT	12	TRBV6-5	TRBJ1-2
ASSPEGIAKNIQY	13	TRBV2	TRBJ2-4
ASSGGQGVMNTEAF	14	TRBV5-1	TRBJ1-1
ATSRDRGSGNTIY	13	TRBV15	TRBJ1-3
ASSFGEGPETQY	12	TRBV13	TRBJ2-5
SVGEGGAYGYT	11	TRBV29-1	TRBJ1-2
AWSVLGAEQY	10	TRBV30	TRBJ2-5
ASSLEGASNQPQH	13	TRBV5-8	TRBJ1-5
ASSLGGGTGDTQY	13	TRBV11-2	TRBJ2-3
ASSYGISNQPQH	12	TRBV6-5	TRBJ1-5